These 16 T cell receptor beta chains came from one sample sequenced in a study of T-cell memory formation after mild COVID-19. TCRdb recomputed calls from the 5' RACE reads with MiXCR, one row per CDR3 protein. The sample records 190,000 or so distinct CDR3 sequences, 20% to 25% being singletons. Sequenced: PBMCs or a T cell subset sorted from them (not recorded which). The source is an adult woman who had mild COVID-19 (a few samples of this study predate the infection). Cell type and time point are not known.

This clonotype was seen a few times. V is TRBV7-7 and J is TRBJ2-5; 11 nucleotides agree with TRBD2. There are 15 residues in the CDR3. Germline V gene lookup returns CDR1 SSHAT and CDR2 FNYEAQ (reference sequence). With 7 bases clipped from V and 2 bases from J, the junction kept 6 bases outside the gene matches. The DNA for the CDR3 is TGTGCCAGCACCAAGGGACTAGCGGAGCAAGAGACCCAGTACTTC. Translated, it gives CASTKGLAEQETQYF.

The sample holds a few counts of this clonotype. This chain's CDR3 is CSARSLGTGYEQYF. CDR3 in DNA: TGCAGTGCTAGAAGTTTGGGGACAGGTTACGAGCAGTACTTC. This chain joins TRBV20-1 and TRBJ2-7; 8 bases are shared with TRBD1. Per the germline V gene, CDR1 is DFQATT and CDR2 is SNEGSKA (reference sequence). CDR3 length: 14 amino acids. V shed 2 bases, J shed 4 bases, and the junction held 7 bases outside the gene matches.

The table lists this clonotype with a few counts. This sequence joins TRBV4-1 and TRBJ2-7; 8 bases line up with TRBD2. From germline, CDR1 is MGHRA and CDR2 YSYEKL. Germline trimming cut 1 base from V and 3 bases from J; bases unmatched to any gene: 5. The length of the CDR3 is 15 residues. The DNA for the CDR3 is TGCGCCAGCAGCCAAGCCCCGGGGACTAGCTACGAGCAGTACTTC. Protein: CASSQAPGTSYEQYF.

This clonotype has only a few counts. The chain recombines TRBV28 with TRBJ1-1, with a weak D call TRBD1 (5 bases). Trimming took 2 bases from V and 6 from J, leaving 25 bases between them. The CDR3 contains 18 residues. In germline, CDR1 is MDHEN, CDR2 SYDVKM. CDR3: CASSLEQRGGGPNAEAFF. DNA for the CDR3: TGTGCCAGCAGTTTAGAACAGCGAGGCGGGGGTCCAAACGCTGAAGCTTTCTTT. Combining the CDR3 with reference TRBV28 and TRBJ1-1 gives the whole variable domain DVKVTQSSRYLVKRTGEKVFLECVQDMDHENMFWYRQDPGLGLRLIYFSYDVKMKEKGDIPEGYSVSREKKERFSLILESASTNQTSMYLCASSLEQRGGGPNAEAFFGQGTRLTVV.

The chain recombines TRBV12-3 or TRBV12-4 with TRBJ2-1, with 11 bases aligning to TRBD2. CDR3 length: 12 residues. The J segment lost 15 bases and the V segment lost 1 base, leaving 2 bases of the junction unmatched. CDR3 nucleotide sequence: TGTGCCAGCAGTTTAGGACTAGCGGGATGGTTCTTC. Its translation is CASSLGLAGWFF.

V and J are TRBV20-1 and TRBJ2-1, with D hard to call. The ends were cut back, 4 bases at V and 6 bases at J, with 16 bases in the middle. Germline loops: CDR1 DFQATT, CDR2 SNEGSKA (reference sequence). The CDR3 is 14 residues long. CDR3: CSANPHPNTNEQFF. The CDR3 nucleotides are TGCAGTGCTAACCCCCACCCAAATACCAATGAGCAGTTCTTC.

This clonotype was observed a few times. The chain links TRBV7-2 to TRBJ1-2, with D perhaps matching TRBD1 (6 bases). Trimming removed 2 bases at V and 4 bases at J, with 11 bases between. CDR3 length: 14 amino acids. CDR1 is SGHTA, CDR2 FQGNSA, per germline. The CDR3, as DNA: TGTGCCAGCAGCTTACCAGGGACACCCTATGGCTACACCTTC. This gives the protein CASSLPGTPYGYTF. Complete variable domain (other parts from reference TRBV7-2 and TRBJ1-2): GAGVSQSPSNKVTEKGKDVELRCDPISGHTALYWYRQSLGQGLEFLIYFQGNSAPDKSGLPSDRFSAERTGGSVSTLTIQRTQQEDSAVYLCASSLPGTPYGYTFGSGTRLTVV.

The chain joins TRBV7-8 to TRBJ1-5, with D unclear. V was clipped by 2 bases and J by 4 bases, with 6 bases between them. CDR1 and CDR2 from the germline V gene are SGHVS and FQNEAQ. CDR3 length: 13 residues. CDR3 bases: TGTGCCAGCAGCTTATGGGATAATCAGCCCCAGCATTTT. It translates to CASSLWDNQPQHF.

The V and J genes are TRBV20-1 and TRBJ2-1, with D hard to call. The CDR3 spans 14 residues. Trimming stripped 4 bases from V and 9 bases from J, with 19 bases between. Germline CDR1 is DFQATT and CDR2 is SNEGSKA (reference sequence). CDR3 in amino acids: CSAKALDLRVEQFF. In DNA, the CDR3 is TGCAGTGCTAAGGCTCTGGACCTTAGAGTTGAGCAGTTCTTC.

This clonotype showed up just a few times. V and J are TRBV12-3 or TRBV12-4 and TRBJ2-1, with D unresolved. The CDR3 has 16 residues. Trimming left V 5 bases short and J 6 bases short, with 20 bases between. Here the CDR3 DNA reads TGTGCCAGCAGTGACCACGGGCCCCAAGCCGCCAATGAGCAGTTCTTC. This codes for CASSDHGPQAANEQFF.

Only a few counts were recorded for this clonotype. The J gene is TRBJ1-1, the V gene TRBV24-1; D perhaps matches TRBD1 (6 bases). The CDR3 covers 13 residues. CDR1 is KGHDR, CDR2 SFDVKD, per germline. Trimming cost V 7 bases and J 4 bases, with 12 bases left between them. The DNA of the CDR3 is TGTGCCACCAGCTCAGGGGATCTCACTGAAGCTTTCTTT. Translating it yields CATSSGDLTEAFF.

The rearrangement joins TRBV30 to TRBJ2-1, with D tentatively TRBD1 (6 bases). V lost 2 bases, J lost 10 bases, and 9 bases lay in between. The CDR3 extends over 11 amino acids. CDR1 and CDR2 from the germline V gene are GTSNPN and SVGIG (reference sequence). In DNA form, the CDR3 reads TGTGCCTGGAGTCAAGGGACAGAGCAGTTCTTC. Protein: CAWSQGTEQFF. Full variable domain (remainder filled in from reference TRBV30 and TRBJ2-1): SQTIHQWPATLVQPVGSPLSLECTVEGTSNPNLYWYRQAAGRGLQLLFYSVGIGQISSEVPQNLSASRPQDRQFILSSKKLLLSDSGFYLCAWSQGTEQFFGPGTRLTVL.

This clonotype was counted only a few times. The chain recombines TRBV15 with TRBJ2-1; 9 bases are a match to TRBD1. Germline lookup yields CDR1 LNHNV and CDR2 YYDKDF (reference sequence). The CDR3 runs 17 residues. The V segment lost 5 bases and the J segment 4 bases; nucleotides outside the gene matches: 12. CDR3 sequence reads: CATSELTPGQGYNEQFF. The DNA for the CDR3 is TGTGCCACCAGCGAGTTAACTCCGGGACAGGGATACAATGAGCAGTTCTTC.

The rearrangement links TRBV5-1 to TRBJ1-5; D gene unclear. The CDR3 totals 15 residues. Germline CDR1 SGHRS, CDR2 YFSETQ. The V end lost 4 bases, the J end lost 4 bases, and 15 bases lay between the germline ends. The CDR3 region has the DNA TGCGCCAGCAGCCGGATGGGAGAGGAGAATCAGCCCCAGCATTTT. Its translation is CASSRMGEENQPQHF.

This clonotype was counted a few times. V is TRBV5-5 and J is TRBJ1-3; a weak D match, TRBD1 (5 bases). Per the germline V gene, CDR1 is SGHKS and CDR2 is YYEKEE (reference sequence). Trimming shortened V by 1 base and J by 8 bases, and 13 bases separated the two germline ends. The CDR3 length is 14 residues. CDR3 bases: TGTGCCAGCAGCTTGAGCGACAGTACATACACCATATATTTT. This codes for CASSLSDSTYTIYF.

The chain employs TRBV6-4 and TRBJ2-1, with 7 bases identical to TRBD1. The CDR3 is 14 amino acids. Trimming cost V 7 bases and J 0 bases; bases outside gene matches: 3. Per germline, CDR1 MRHNA and CDR2 SNTAGT. The CDR3 DNA follows: TGTGCCAGCACGGGACAGAGCTCCTACAATGAGCAGTTCTTC. As protein: CASTGQSSYNEQFF.